Listed below are T cell receptor beta chains from one sample, sequenced in a study of cytomegalovirus exposure and HLA in healthy donors. Repertoires were generated with immunoSEQ multiplex PCR, while TCRdb's copy carries only in-frame clones and drops some. The table includes 100,000 to 150,000 clones, roughly 70% detected once. The sample comprised PBMCs. The receptors shown here come from a woman aged 45-60 years in good health and CMV-seropositive. CDR3s include the opening cysteine and the closing phenylalanine or tryptophan. A D gene is named only where the DNA matches it firmly. The size field is filled for only some rows; it gives once, few, many or a size class.

J: TRBJ2-7
V: TRBV6-5
D: -
size: -
DNA: TGTGCCAGCAGTTTTTCCGGGGAATCCTACGAGCAGTACTTC
CDR3: CASSFSGESYEQYF

J: TRBJ2-1
V: TRBV4-1
D: TRBD2
size: -
DNA: TGCGCCAGCAGCCAAGGGGGTCGAAACGGGAGGGCTGAGCAGTTCTTC
CDR3: CASSQGGRNGRAEQFF

J: TRBJ2-3
V: TRBV5-1
D: TRBD2
size: -
DNA: TGCGCCAGCAGCTTGGCGGGAGGTGCCCGCCCGGCTGATACGCAGTATTTT
CDR3: CASSLAGGARPADTQYF

J: TRBJ2-4
V: TRBV5-4
D: -
size: -
DNA: TGTGCCAGCAGCTTGGGGGGGGTATTAGCCAAAAACATTCAGTACTTC
CDR3: CASSLGGVLAKNIQYF

J: TRBJ2-2
V: TRBV19
D: -
size: -
DNA: TGTGCCAGCGGGGCGGGGTTCCGGGAGCTGTTTTTT
CDR3: CASGAGFRELFF

J: TRBJ2-1
V: TRBV5-1
D: TRBD2
size: -
DNA: TGCGCCAGCAGCTTGGGTCCTCTAGCGGGGGGGTTGAATGAGCAGTTCTTC
CDR3: CASSLGPLAGGLNEQFF

J: TRBJ1-2
V: TRBV18
D: -
size: -
DNA: TGTGCCAGCTCACCGGCAGGGGAGAACTATGGCTACACCTTC
CDR3: CASSPAGENYGYTF

J: TRBJ2-2
V: TRBV19
D: TRBD2
size: -
DNA: TGTGCCAGTCGGGGGCGGGGGGCACCCAGTGGGGAGCTGTTTTTT
CDR3: CASRGRGAPSGELFF

J: TRBJ1-4
V: TRBV27
D: TRBD1
size: -
DNA: TGTGCCAGCAGACCATGGACAGGGAGTGATGAAAAACTGTTTTTT
CDR3: CASRPWTGSDEKLFF

J: TRBJ2-3
V: TRBV6-1
D: -
size: -
DNA: TGTGCCAGCAGAACAGGATCAGATACGCAGTATTTT
CDR3: CASRTGSDTQYF

J: TRBJ1-1
V: TRBV18
D: -
size: -
DNA: TGTGCCAGCTCACCGAGGACTGGGGAGGTGGCTTTCTTT
CDR3: CASSPRTGEVAFF

J: TRBJ1-2
V: TRBV4-3
D: -
size: -
DNA: TGCGCCAGCAGCCAACTCGGACAGACAAACTATGGCTACACCTTC
CDR3: CASSQLGQTNYGYTF

J: TRBJ1-4
V: TRBV10-3
D: -
size: -
DNA: TGTGCCACCGCAAAGGAGCCCCGGGAAAATGAAAAACTGTTTTTT
CDR3: CATAKEPRENEKLFF

J: TRBJ1-1
V: TRBV18
D: -
size: -
DNA: TGTGCCAGCTCACCAATGGTAGGGCCACAGGACACTGAAGCTTTCTTT
CDR3: CASSPMVGPQDTEAFF

J: TRBJ2-7
V: TRBV18
D: -
size: once
DNA: TGTGCCAGCTCACCTCTCAGGGCCTACGAGCAGTACTTC
CDR3: CASSPLRAYEQYF

J: TRBJ1-2
V: TRBV7-2
D: -
size: few
DNA: TGTGCCAGCAGTTCAACAGTTGAGGGCGGCTACACCTTC
CDR3: CASSSTVEGGYTF

J: TRBJ2-1
V: TRBV9
D: -
size: few
DNA: TGTGCCAGCAGCGTAGGAGATAGCGGCAATGAGCAGTTCTTC
CDR3: CASSVGDSGNEQFF

J: TRBJ2-2
V: TRBV7-2
D: -
size: once
DNA: TGTGCCAGCAGCTTAGCCGCTACAGGGGGGGGCGGGGAGCTGTTTTTT
CDR3: CASSLAATGGGGELFF

J: TRBJ1-2
V: TRBV13
D: -
size: -
DNA: TGTGCCAGCAGCTTAGCCAGGGGTGGCTATGGCTACACCTTC
CDR3: CASSLARGGYGYTF

J: TRBJ1-2
V: TRBV7-2
D: -
size: -
DNA: TGTGCCAGCAGCTCCTACAGGGATTCTAACTATGGCTACACCTTC
CDR3: CASSSYRDSNYGYTF